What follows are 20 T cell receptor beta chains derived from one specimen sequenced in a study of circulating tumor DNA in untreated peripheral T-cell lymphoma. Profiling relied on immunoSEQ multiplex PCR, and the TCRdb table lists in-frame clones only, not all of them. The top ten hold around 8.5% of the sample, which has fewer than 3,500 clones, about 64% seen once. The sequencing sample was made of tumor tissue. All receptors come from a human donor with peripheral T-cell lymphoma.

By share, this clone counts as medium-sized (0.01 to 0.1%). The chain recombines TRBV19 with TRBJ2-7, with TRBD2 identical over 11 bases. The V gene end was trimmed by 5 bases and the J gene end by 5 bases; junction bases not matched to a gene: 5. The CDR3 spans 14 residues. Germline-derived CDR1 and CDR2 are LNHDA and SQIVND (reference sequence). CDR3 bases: TGTGCCAGTAGTGCCTCTAGCGGGGGGAACGAGCAGTACTTC. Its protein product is CASSASSGGNEQYF.

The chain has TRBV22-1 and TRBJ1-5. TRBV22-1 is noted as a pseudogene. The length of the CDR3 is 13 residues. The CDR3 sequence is CATSDGGAASQHF. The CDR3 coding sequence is TGTGCCACCAGTGATGGAGGGGCCGCCTCCCAGCATTTT.

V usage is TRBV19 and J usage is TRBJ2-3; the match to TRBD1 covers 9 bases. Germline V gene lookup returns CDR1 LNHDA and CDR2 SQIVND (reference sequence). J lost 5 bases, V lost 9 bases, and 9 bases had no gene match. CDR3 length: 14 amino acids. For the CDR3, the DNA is TGTGCCAGCCAACCGACAGGGGGAATAGATACGCAGTATTTT. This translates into CASQPTGGIDTQYF.

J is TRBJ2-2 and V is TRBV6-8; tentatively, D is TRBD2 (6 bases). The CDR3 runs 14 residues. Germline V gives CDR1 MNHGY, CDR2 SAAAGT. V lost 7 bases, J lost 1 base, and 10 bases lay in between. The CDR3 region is CASTPGVNTGELFF. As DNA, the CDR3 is TGTGCCAGCACGCCGGGGGTGAACACCGGGGAGCTGTTTTTT.

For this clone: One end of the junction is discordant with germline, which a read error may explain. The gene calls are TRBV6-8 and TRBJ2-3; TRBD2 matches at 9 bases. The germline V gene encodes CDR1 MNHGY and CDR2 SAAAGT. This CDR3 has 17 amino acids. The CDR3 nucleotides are TGTGCCAGCAGTGACTCGAATCTAGCGGGGCACACAGATACGCAGTATTTT. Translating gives CASSDSNLAGHTDTQYF.

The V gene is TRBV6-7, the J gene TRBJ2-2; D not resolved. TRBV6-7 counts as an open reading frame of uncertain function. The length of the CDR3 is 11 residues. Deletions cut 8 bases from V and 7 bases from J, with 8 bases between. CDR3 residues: CASGSIGELFF. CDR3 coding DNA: TGTGCCAGCGGGTCCATCGGGGAGCTGTTTTTT.

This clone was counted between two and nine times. The CDR3 coding sequence is TGCAGCGTTGGACTAGGACAGGTCGGAAACACCATATATTTT. Translated, it gives CSVGLGQVGNTIYF. This chain uses TRBV29-1 with TRBJ1-3; 7 bases fit TRBD1. CDR3 size: 14 residues. Germline-derived CDR1 and CDR2 are SQVTM and ANQGSEA. The V segment lost 4 bases and the J segment 4 bases; nucleotides outside the gene matches: 7.

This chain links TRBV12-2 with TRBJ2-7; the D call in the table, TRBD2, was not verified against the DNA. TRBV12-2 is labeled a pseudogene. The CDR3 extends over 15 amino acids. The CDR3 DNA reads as TGTGCAAGCCCCAAAGGGGGGGGTACCTCCTACGAGCAGTACTTC. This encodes CASPKGGGTSYEQYF.

The CDR3 DNA reads as TGCGCCAGCAGCCAAGATATTGGACAGGGGGAAAAACTGTTTTTT. Translating gives CASSQDIGQGEKLFF. V and J are TRBV5-1 and TRBJ1-4, with 9 positions matching TRBD1. The J segment lost 8 bases and the V segment lost 4 bases, leaving 9 bases of the junction unmatched. Germline V gene sequence: CDR1 SGHRS, CDR2 YFSETQ. This CDR3 region has 15 residues. The full variable domain, rest sourced from reference TRBV5-1 and TRBJ1-4, is KAGVTQTPRYLIKTRGQQVTLSCSPISGHRSVSWYQQTPGQGLQFLFEYFSETQRNKGNFPGRFSGRQFSNSRSEMNVSTLELGDSALYLCASSQDIGQGEKLFFGSGTQLSVL.

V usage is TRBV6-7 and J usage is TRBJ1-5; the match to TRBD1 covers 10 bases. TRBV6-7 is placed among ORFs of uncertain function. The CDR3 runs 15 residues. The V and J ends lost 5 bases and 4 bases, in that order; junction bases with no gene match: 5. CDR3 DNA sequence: TGTGCCAGCAGTGAATGGACAGGGGGGAATCAGCCCCAGCATTTT. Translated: CASSEWTGGNQPQHF.

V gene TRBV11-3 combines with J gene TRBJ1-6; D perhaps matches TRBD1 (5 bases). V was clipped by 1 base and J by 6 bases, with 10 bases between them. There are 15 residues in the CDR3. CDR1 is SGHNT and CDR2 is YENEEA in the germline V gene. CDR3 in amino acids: CASSLGGPSNSPLHF. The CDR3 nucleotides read TGTGCCAGCAGCTTAGGGGGCCCGTCTAATTCACCCCTCCACTTT. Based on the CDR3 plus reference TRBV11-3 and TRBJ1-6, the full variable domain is EAGVVQSPRYKIIEKKQPVAFWCNPISGHNTLYWYLQNLGQGPELLIRYENEEAVDDSQLPKDRFSAERLKGVDSTLKIQPAELGDSAVYLCASSLGGPSNSPLHFGNGTRLTVT.

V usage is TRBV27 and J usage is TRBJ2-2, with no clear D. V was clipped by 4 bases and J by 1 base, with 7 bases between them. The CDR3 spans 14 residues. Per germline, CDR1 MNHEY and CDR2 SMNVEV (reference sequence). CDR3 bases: TGTGCCAGCAGTTGGTTACAGAACACCGGGGAGCTGTTTTTT. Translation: CASSWLQNTGELFF.

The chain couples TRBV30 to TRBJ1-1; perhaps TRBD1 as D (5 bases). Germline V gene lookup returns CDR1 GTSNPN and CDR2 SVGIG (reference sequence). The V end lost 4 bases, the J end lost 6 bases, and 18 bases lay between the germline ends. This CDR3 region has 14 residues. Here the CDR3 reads CAWTIPSGAAEAFF. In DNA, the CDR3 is TGTGCCTGGACCATCCCCTCCGGGGCTGCTGAAGCTTTCTTT.

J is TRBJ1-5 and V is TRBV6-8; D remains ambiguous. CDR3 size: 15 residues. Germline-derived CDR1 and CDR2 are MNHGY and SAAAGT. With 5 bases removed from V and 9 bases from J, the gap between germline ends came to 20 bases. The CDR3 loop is CASSLSGPNAGPQHF. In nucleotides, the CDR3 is TGTGCCAGCAGTCTATCCGGGCCTAACGCCGGGCCCCAGCATTTT.

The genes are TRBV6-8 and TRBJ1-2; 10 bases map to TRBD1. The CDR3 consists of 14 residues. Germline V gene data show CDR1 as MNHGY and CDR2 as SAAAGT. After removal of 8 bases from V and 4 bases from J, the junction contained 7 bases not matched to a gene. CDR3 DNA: TGTGCCAGCGGTGGGACAGGGGCGTTCTATGGCTACACCTTC. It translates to CASGGTGAFYGYTF.

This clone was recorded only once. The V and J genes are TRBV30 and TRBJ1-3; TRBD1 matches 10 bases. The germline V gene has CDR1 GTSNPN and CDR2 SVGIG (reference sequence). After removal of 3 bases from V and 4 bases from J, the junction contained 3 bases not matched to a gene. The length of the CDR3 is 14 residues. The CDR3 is CAWSGTGDGNTIYF. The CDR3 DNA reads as TGTGCCTGGAGCGGGACAGGGGACGGAAACACCATATATTTT.

The CDR3 protein is CASSLGPYSNQPQHF. The CDR3 DNA reads TGCGCCAGCAGCTTAGGGCCGTATAGCAATCAGCCCCAGCATTTT. The chain joins TRBV5-1 to TRBJ1-5, with D unresolved. The V end lost 2 bases, the J end lost 0 bases, and 9 bases lay between the germline ends. Germline-derived CDR1 and CDR2 are SGHRS and YFSETQ. The CDR3 spans 15 residues.

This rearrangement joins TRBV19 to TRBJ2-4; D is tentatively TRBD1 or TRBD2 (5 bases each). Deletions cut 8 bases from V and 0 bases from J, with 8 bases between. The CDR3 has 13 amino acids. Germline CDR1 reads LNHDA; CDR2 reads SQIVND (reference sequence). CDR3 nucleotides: TGTGCCAGTTCGGGGCTAGCCAAAAACATTCAGTACTTC. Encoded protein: CASSGLAKNIQYF.

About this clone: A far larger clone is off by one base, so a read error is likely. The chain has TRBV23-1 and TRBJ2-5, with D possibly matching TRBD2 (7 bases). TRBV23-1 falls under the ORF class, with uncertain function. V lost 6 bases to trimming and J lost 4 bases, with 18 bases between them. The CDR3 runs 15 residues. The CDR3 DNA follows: TGCGCCAGCAGCCCACTCGGGGGGCCGGGAGAGACCCAGTACTTC. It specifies CASSPLGGPGETQYF.

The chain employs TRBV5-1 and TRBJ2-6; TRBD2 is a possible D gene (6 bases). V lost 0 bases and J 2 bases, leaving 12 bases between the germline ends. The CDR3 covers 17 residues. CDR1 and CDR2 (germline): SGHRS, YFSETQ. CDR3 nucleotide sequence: TGCGCCAGCAGCTTGGACGGGGGTAATGCTGGGGCCAACGTCCTGACTTTC. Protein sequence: CASSLDGGNAGANVLTF.